The source of this TCR beta chain is a study of T cell repertoires in cytomegalovirus infection. Study-level information: The authors used CMV epitopes that were HLA-C-restricted (recently identified) and HLA-B-restricted (well studied). Public TCR beta signature analysis indicated the presence of both CMV infection and matching HLA type.

The table lists this clonotype with a few counts. No antigen is known for it. The CDR3 is 17 amino acids. Germline assignment: CDR1 MDHEN and CDR2 SYDVKM. V dropped 8 bases and J dropped 4; count of bases not matched to a gene: 15. TCRdb recomputed calls from the reads with MiXCR, one row per CDR3 protein. The sample lists under 150,000 distinct CDR3 sequences, 30% occurring once. Whole-study findings and limits: Ex vivo, HLA-C-restricted CMV-specific TCR beta clonotypes prevailed over the rest of the response. Totalled public TCR beta family frequency picked out people who carried CMV plus the relevant HLA.

The receptor was derived from a human donor in good health (CMV status not recorded). Some clones in this sample may be carry-over from other donors' samples. V and J are TRBV28 and TRBJ2-2; 8 nucleotides line up with TRBD2. The starting material was CD8+ T cells from cultured PBMCs, obtained from culture after CMV antigen stimulation. The CDR3 region has the DNA TGTGCCAGCCAACTAGCGGCCCCCCGGCTGAGCACCGGGGAGCTGTTTTTT. Translated, it gives CASQLAAPRLSTGELFF. Using reference TRBV28 and TRBJ2-2 for the parts outside the CDR3, the full variable domain is DVKVTQSSRYLVKRTGEKVFLECVQDMDHENMFWYRQDPGLGLRLIYFSYDVKMKEKGDIPEGYSVSREKKERFSLILESASTNQTSMYLCASQLAAPRLSTGELFFGEGSRLTVL.